The T cell receptor (beta chain) under discussion was sequenced for a study of blood T cell repertoires in COVID-19. Study-level background: Specimens from acute and convalescent COVID-19 originated in the United States, Italy and Spain.

The assay was immunoSEQ multiplex PCR, and TCRdb's table has in-frame clones only and misses some. The table has 130,000 or so clones, approximately 86% seen once. Trimming removed 0 bases from V and 0 bases from J, with 14 bases in between. The CDR3 has 18 residues. Germline-derived CDR1 and CDR2 are LGHDT and YNNKEL (reference sequence). This sequence was found in a woman in her sixties or seventies with acute or convalescent COVID-19. What was sequenced was peripheral blood. This chain links TRBV3-1 (or the pseudogene TRBV3-2) with TRBJ2-2; D perhaps matches TRBD1 (5 bases). CDR3 protein: CASSQDGKGETNTGELFF. CDR3 coding DNA: TGTGCCAGCAGCCAAGATGGGAAAGGGGAAACGAACACCGGGGAGCTGTTTTTT.